These 22 T cell receptor beta chains share one sample of origin, sequenced in a study of cytotoxic CD8 clonotypes in ibrutinib-treated CLL. Profiled with immunoSEQ multiplex PCR; TCRdb holds only in-frame clones, not every one. Among about 270,000 clones listed, roughly 76% were seen once. The sequencing used PBMCs, collected at disease progression, from a patient treated with ibrutinib. These receptors originate from a human donor with chronic lymphocytic leukemia.

The chain uses TRBV5-1 and TRBJ1-6; TRBD1 matches 7 bases. CDR3 length: 15 residues. CDR1 SGHRS and CDR2 YFSETQ come from the germline V gene. The junction had 5 bases not matched to a gene; V was cut back by 0 bases and J by 8 bases. CDR3 region: CASSLEDRKHSPLHF. As DNA, the CDR3 is TGCGCCAGCAGCTTGGAGGACAGGAAACATTCACCCCTCCACTTT.

This clone was observed a few times. The chain couples TRBV7-8 to TRBJ2-7; the D gene is possibly TRBD1 (5 bases). Trimming left V 5 bases short and J 0 bases short, with 20 bases between. The CDR3 length is 17 residues. Germline V lookup: CDR1 SGHVS, CDR2 FQNEAQ. CDR3 sequence: CASSQSPREPSSYEQYF. The CDR3 DNA reads as TGTGCCAGCAGCCAATCTCCCAGGGAACCTAGCTCCTACGAGCAGTACTTC.

The V call is TRBV4-1, the J call TRBJ2-7, with D perhaps TRBD1 (5 bases). V lost 1 base, J lost 0 bases, and 10 bases lay in between. In germline, CDR1 is MGHRA, CDR2 YSYEKL. The CDR3 has 15 residues. CDR3 DNA sequence: TGCGCCAGCAGCCAAGTTAAGGACACCTCCTACGAGCAGTACTTC. This translates into CASSQVKDTSYEQYF.

J is TRBJ1-3 and V is TRBV10-1; D gene uncertain. Germline CDR1 reads WNHNN; CDR2 reads SYGVQD (reference sequence). V lost 6 bases to trimming and J lost 2 bases, with 11 bases between them. The CDR3 sequence is 14 residues long. Here the CDR3 reads CASSPGIPGNTIYF. Written as DNA, the CDR3 is TGCGCCAGCAGCCCGGGGATCCCTGGAAACACCATATATTTT.

The chain combines TRBV6-5 with TRBJ2-3; 8 bases are a match to TRBD1. CDR1 and CDR2 from the germline V gene are MNHEY and SVGAGI. With 6 bases clipped from V and 4 bases from J, the junction kept 6 bases outside the gene matches. This CDR3 region has 14 residues. The CDR3 loop is CASSKRQGSDTQYF. Here the CDR3 DNA reads TGTGCCAGCAGCAAAAGACAGGGGTCAGATACGCAGTATTTT.

This clone was counted a few times. J is TRBJ1-2 and V is TRBV2; D not certain. V lost 2 bases and J 7 bases, leaving 11 bases between the germline ends. Germline V gene data show CDR1 as SNHLY and CDR2 as FYNNEI. This CDR3 is 13 amino acids long. The CDR3 DNA is TGTGCCAGCAGTGAATGGGTGGGAGTTGGCTACACCTTC. It codes for CASSEWVGVGYTF.

This chain links TRBV11-2 with TRBJ2-6; D perhaps matches TRBD1 (5 bases). The germline V and J ends were trimmed by 1 base and 0 bases, with 13 bases remaining between them. This CDR3 is 18 amino acids long. The germline gives CDR1 SGHAT, CDR2 FQNNGV. CDR3 protein: CASSLGPGIVSGANVLTF. The CDR3 coding sequence is TGTGCCAGCAGCTTAGGGCCAGGGATTGTCTCTGGGGCCAACGTCCTGACTTTC.

This chain joins TRBV11-2 and TRBJ2-7; maybe TRBD1 (5 bases). The CDR3 sequence is 15 residues long. Germline V CDR1 and CDR2: SGHAT, FQNNGV. V dropped 1 base and J dropped 0 bases, with 10 bases sitting between them. CDR3 bases: TGTGCCAGCAGCTTAGGTGGGGCGAGCTCCTACGAGCAGTACTTC. It encodes CASSLGGASSYEQYF.

The chain combines TRBV19 with TRBJ1-1; no definite D call. Trimming stripped 2 bases from V and 0 bases from J, with 13 bases between. The CDR3 runs 16 residues. Per germline, CDR1 LNHDA and CDR2 SQIVND (reference sequence). CDR3 nucleotides: TGTGCCAGTAGTATAAATACCATTGGGATGAACACTGAAGCTTTCTTT. Its protein is CASSINTIGMNTEAFF.

Only one count was recorded for this clone. J is TRBJ2-2 and V is TRBV2, with D maybe TRBD2 (5 bases). Trimming cost V 6 bases and J 0 bases, with 14 bases left between them. CDR3 size: 16 residues. Germline V gene lookup returns CDR1 SNHLY and CDR2 FYNNEI. The CDR3 coding sequence is TGTGCCAGCAGGCGCTTCTCGGGGACGAACACCGGGGAGCTGTTTTTT. Translation gives CASRRFSGTNTGELFF.

This chain connects TRBV15 to TRBJ2-7; perhaps TRBD2 as D (5 bases). Per germline, CDR1 LNHNV and CDR2 YYDKDF (reference sequence). The CDR3 runs 16 residues. Trimming left V 1 base short and J 7 bases short, with 20 bases between. The CDR3 is CATSRVYQRRVSEQYF. The CDR3 nucleotides read TGTGCCACCAGCAGAGTGTACCAGCGGAGAGTTAGTGAGCAGTACTTC.

This clone was seen only once. This sequence joins TRBV28 and TRBJ2-2; maybe TRBD2 (6 bases). This CDR3 has 14 amino acids. From germline, CDR1 is MDHEN and CDR2 SYDVKM. Trimming stripped 10 bases from V and 2 bases from J, with 14 bases between. The CDR3: CATSGTLNTGELFF. CDR3 sequence (DNA): TGTGCCACCTCCGGGACTTTAAACACCGGGGAGCTGTTTTTT.

This clone appeared a few times. The chain links TRBV7-9 to TRBJ2-7, with D hard to call. CDR3 length: 12 residues. Germline V gene lookup returns CDR1 SEHNR and CDR2 FQNEAQ (reference sequence). V dropped 5 bases and J dropped 2 bases, with 7 bases sitting between them. The CDR3 is CASSHDAYEQYF. As DNA, the CDR3 is TGTGCCAGCAGCCATGATGCCTACGAGCAGTACTTC. The entire variable domain, with the rest obtained from reference TRBV7-9 and TRBJ2-7, is as follows: DTGVSQNPRHKITKRGQNVTFRCDPISEHNRLYWYRQTLGQGPEFLTYFQNEAQLEKSRLLSDRFSAERPKGSFSTLEIQRTEQGDSAMYLCASSHDAYEQYFGPGTRLTVT.

This clone was counted between two and nine times. The rearrangement links TRBV6-6 to TRBJ2-7; the D gene is possibly TRBD2 (5 bases). This CDR3 region has 12 residues. Germline V gene sequence: CDR1 MNHNY, CDR2 SVGAGI (reference sequence). V lost 3 bases and J 6 bases, leaving 9 bases between the germline ends. The CDR3 region is CASSYSGGEQYF. The CDR3 DNA reads as TGTGCCAGCAGTTATTCCGGAGGCGAGCAGTACTTC.

The rearrangement joins TRBV2 to TRBJ2-3; TRBD2 might be the D (5 bases). Deletions cut 8 bases from V and 2 bases from J, with 17 bases between. The CDR3 is made up of 15 amino acids. The germline V gene has CDR1 SNHLY and CDR2 FYNNEI. The CDR3 loop reads CASWPNGNPTDTQYF. DNA for the CDR3: TGTGCCAGCTGGCCCAACGGGAACCCCACAGATACGCAGTATTTT.

V gene TRBV2 combines with J gene TRBJ2-1; TRBD2 matches at 8 bases. Trimming cost V 4 bases and J 7 bases; bases outside gene matches: 9. CDR1 and CDR2 (germline): SNHLY, FYNNEI. This CDR3 is 15 amino acids long. The CDR3 loop is CASSVSRTSLNEQFF. The CDR3 DNA is TGTGCCAGCAGTGTCTCTCGGACTAGCTTGAATGAGCAGTTCTTC.

The chain couples TRBV5-1 to TRBJ2-1; 10 bases fit TRBD2. V shed 5 bases and J 7 bases; nucleotides not matched to a gene: 9. The germline CDR1 and CDR2 sequences are SGHRS and YFSETQ. The length of the CDR3 is 15 residues. The DNA of the CDR3 is TGCGCCAGCAGGCGAGGGACTAGCGAGACGAATGAGCAGTTCTTC. As protein: CASRRGTSETNEQFF.

The chain uses TRBV4-3 and TRBJ2-7; D gene uncertain. CDR1 and CDR2 (germline): LGHNA, YSLEER. Trimming left V 3 bases short and J 2 bases short, with 14 bases between. The CDR3 extends over 15 amino acids. CDR3 coding DNA: TGCGCCAGCAGCCAGTTCGCTCTGGGAACCTACGAGCAGTACTTC. Its translation: CASSQFALGTYEQYF.

The rearrangement joins TRBV9 to TRBJ1-1, with D maybe TRBD1 (5 bases). From germline, CDR1 is SGDLS and CDR2 YYNGEE. The CDR3 has 15 amino acids. Trimming cost V 4 bases and J 5 bases, with 18 bases left between them. CDR3 residues: CASSRYMGESTEAFF. The CDR3 DNA follows: TGTGCCAGCAGCCGCTATATGGGGGAGTCGACTGAAGCTTTCTTT.

Turning to this clone: The junction does not match germline at one end; this may be a read error. Distinct nucleotide sequences in the sample also encode this CDR3. This chain connects TRBV15 to TRBJ2-1; a weak D match, TRBD2 (5 bases). CDR3 size: 13 residues. Germline V CDR1 and CDR2: LNHNV, YYDKDF (reference sequence). The CDR3 DNA is TGTGCCACCAGCCGAGAGGGCGTAAATGAGCAGTTCTTC. Its translation is CATSREGVNEQFF. Full variable domain (missing parts from reference TRBV15 and TRBJ2-1): DAMVIQNPRYQVTQFGKPVTLSCSQTLNHNVMYWYQQKSSQAPKLLFHYYDKDFNNEADTPDNFQSRRPNTSFCFLDIRSPGLGDTAMYLCATSREGVNEQFFGPGTRLTVL.

This chain uses TRBV7-6 with TRBJ1-1; D might be TRBD1 (5 bases). CDR3 length equals 15 residues. Per germline, CDR1 SGHVS and CDR2 FNYEAQ. V shed 3 bases and J shed 4 bases, with 15 bases lying between them. In DNA form, the CDR3 reads TGTGCCAGCAGCTTTGGAGAGGCCGGGGGCACTGAAGCTTTCTTT. This codes for CASSFGEAGGTEAFF. The entire variable domain, with the rest obtained from reference TRBV7-6 and TRBJ1-1, is as follows: GAGVSQSPRYKVTKRGQDVALRCDPISGHVSLYWYRQALGQGPEFLTYFNYEAQQDKSGLPNDRFSAERPEGSISTLTIQRTEQRDSAMYRCASSFGEAGGTEAFFGQGTRLTVV.

The rearrangement joins TRBV7-8 to TRBJ2-7, with D perhaps being TRBD1 or TRBD2 (5 bases each). The CDR3 extends over 14 amino acids. CDR1 is SGHVS, CDR2 FQNEAQ, per germline. Trimming took off 5 bases at V and 0 bases at J, with 11 bases between the two ends. The CDR3 bases are TGTGCCAGCAGCCATCGGGGCGACTCCTACGAGCAGTACTTC. Translating it yields CASSHRGDSYEQYF.